This T cell receptor (beta chain) appears in the sequencing data of a study of T cell repertoires in cytomegalovirus infection. The overall study: Researchers turned to recently identified HLA-C-restricted CMV epitopes as well as well-studied HLA-B-restricted ones. Both a matching HLA type and CMV infection were indicated by public TCR beta signatures.

General study results and limits: Based on cumulative public TCR beta family frequency, carriers of CMV plus the relevant HLA were identified. The ex vivo response was dominated by HLA-C-restricted CMV-specific TCR beta clonotypes.

TCRdb re-analysed the reads in MiXCR, keeping a single row per CDR3 protein. The data hold about a million distinct CDR3 sequences, with less than 35% observed a single time. Concerning this clonotype itself: What it recognizes is unknown. Germline and junction disagree at one end, which may indicate a read error.

The sequence derives from a human donor in good health (CMV status not recorded). Some clones in this sample may be carry-over from other donors' samples. This specimen consisted of cultured CD8+ T cells from PBMCs, obtained from culture after CMV antigen stimulation.

The CDR3 loop is CANSHRDRRYNEQFF. The CDR3 DNA follows: TGTGCCAACAGCCACCGCGACAGGCGGTACAATGAGCAGTTCTTC. J is TRBJ2-1 and V is TRBV5-5; D is possibly TRBD1 (6 bases). CDR1 and CDR2 (germline): SGHKS, YYEKEE (reference sequence). The CDR3 loop spans 15 amino acids.